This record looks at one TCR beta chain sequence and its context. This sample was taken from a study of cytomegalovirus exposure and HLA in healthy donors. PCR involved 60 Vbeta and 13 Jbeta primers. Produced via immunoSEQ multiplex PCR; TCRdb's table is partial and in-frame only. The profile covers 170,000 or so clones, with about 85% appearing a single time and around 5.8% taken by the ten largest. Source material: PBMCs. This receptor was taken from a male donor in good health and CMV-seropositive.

DNA of the CDR3: TGCGCCAGCAGCCAAGACAGGGGGGCCAGCTCCTATAATTCACCCCTCCACTTT. Protein sequence: CASSQDRGASSYNSPLHF. The chain has TRBV4-1 and TRBJ1-6; 7 nucleotides line up with TRBD1. V gave up 0 bases and J gave up 0 bases; unmatched junction bases: 5. The CDR3 runs 18 residues. CDR1 MGHRA and CDR2 YSYEKL come from the germline V gene.